This TCR beta chain was sequenced during a study of T cells after posttransplantation cyclophosphamide. Only in-frame clones appear in the TCRdb table, and some are missing; sequencing was by immunoSEQ multiplex PCR. The table shows around 37,000 clones, with around four fifths occurring only once. Busulfan-fludarabine conditioning, marrow transplant, and cyclophosphamide on days +3 and +4 were administered. V was clipped by 1 base and J by 5 bases; unmatched bases: 10. The CDR3 runs 16 residues. Per the germline V gene, CDR1 is PRHDT and CDR2 is FYEKMQ (reference sequence). This chain connects TRBV13 to TRBJ1-1; 7 bases map to TRBD1. The starting material was CD4+ T cells sorted from blood, obtained approximately 2,000 days after a stem cell transplant with posttransplant cyclophosphamide. This TCR was sampled from a female patient in her 40s who received an allogeneic stem cell transplant from a related donor, was CMV-positive, and had no GVHD. These T cells may partly come from the graft donor. The CDR3 nucleotides read TGTGCCAGCAGCTTAGTGGTAGGCAGGGGGGAAACTGAAGCTTTCTTT. Residues: CASSLVVGRGETEAFF.